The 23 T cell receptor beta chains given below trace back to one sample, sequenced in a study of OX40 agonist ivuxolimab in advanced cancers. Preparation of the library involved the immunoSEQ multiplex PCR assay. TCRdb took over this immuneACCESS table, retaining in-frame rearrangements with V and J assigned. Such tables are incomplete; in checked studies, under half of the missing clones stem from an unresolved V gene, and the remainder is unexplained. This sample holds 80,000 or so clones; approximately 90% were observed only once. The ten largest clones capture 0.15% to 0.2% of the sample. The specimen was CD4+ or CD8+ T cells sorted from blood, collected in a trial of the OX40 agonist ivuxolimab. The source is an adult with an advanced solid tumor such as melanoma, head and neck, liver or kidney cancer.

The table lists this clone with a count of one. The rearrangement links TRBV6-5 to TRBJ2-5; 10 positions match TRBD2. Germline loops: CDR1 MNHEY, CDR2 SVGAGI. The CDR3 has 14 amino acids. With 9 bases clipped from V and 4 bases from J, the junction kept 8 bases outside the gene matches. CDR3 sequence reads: CASRVASGRETQYF. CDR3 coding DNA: TGTGCCAGTCGAGTGGCTAGCGGGAGAGAGACCCAGTACTTC.

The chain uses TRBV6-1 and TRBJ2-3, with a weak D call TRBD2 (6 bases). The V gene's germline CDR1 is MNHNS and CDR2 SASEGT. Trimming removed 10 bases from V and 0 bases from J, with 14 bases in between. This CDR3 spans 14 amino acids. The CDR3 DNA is TGTGCCACTGCTTTAGCGGCCAGCACAGATACGCAGTATTTT. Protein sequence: CATALAASTDTQYF.

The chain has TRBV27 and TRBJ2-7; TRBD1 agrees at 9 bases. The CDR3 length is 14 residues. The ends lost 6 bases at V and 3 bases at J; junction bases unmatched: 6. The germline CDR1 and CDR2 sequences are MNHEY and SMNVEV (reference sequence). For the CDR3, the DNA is TGTGCCAGCAGCCGCCGGACAGGGGACTACGAGCAGTACTTC. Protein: CASSRRTGDYEQYF.

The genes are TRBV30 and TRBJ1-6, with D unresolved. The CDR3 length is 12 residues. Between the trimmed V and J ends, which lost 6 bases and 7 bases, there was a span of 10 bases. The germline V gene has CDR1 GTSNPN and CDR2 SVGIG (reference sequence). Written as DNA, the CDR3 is TGTGCCTGTCTCGTAGGGAATTCACCCCTCCACTTT. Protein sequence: CACLVGNSPLHF.

CDR3 nucleotides: TGCGCCAGCAGCGAAGGAAGTCGGCAGGAGGAGGATACGCAGTATTTT. This sequence encodes CASSEGSRQEEDTQYF. The V gene is TRBV5-1, the J gene TRBJ2-3, with a weak D call TRBD2 (5 bases). The V and J ends lost 4 bases and 6 bases respectively, with 21 bases between them. Germline V lookup: CDR1 SGHRS, CDR2 YFSETQ. The CDR3 has 16 amino acids.

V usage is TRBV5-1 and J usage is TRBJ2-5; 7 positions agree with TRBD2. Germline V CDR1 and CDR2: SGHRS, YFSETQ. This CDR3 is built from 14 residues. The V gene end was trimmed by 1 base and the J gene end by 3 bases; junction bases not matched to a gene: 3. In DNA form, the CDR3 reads TGCGCCAGCAGCTTGTGGGGGAGGGAAGAGACCCAGTACTTC. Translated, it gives CASSLWGREETQYF. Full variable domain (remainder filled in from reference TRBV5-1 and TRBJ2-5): KAGVTQTPRYLIKTRGQQVTLSCSPISGHRSVSWYQQTPGQGLQFLFEYFSETQRNKGNFPGRFSGRQFSNSRSEMNVSTLELGDSALYLCASSLWGREETQYFGPGTRLLVL.

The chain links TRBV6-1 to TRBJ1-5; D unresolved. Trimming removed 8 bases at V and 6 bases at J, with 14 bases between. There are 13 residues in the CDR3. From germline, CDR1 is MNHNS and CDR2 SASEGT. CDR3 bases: TGTGCCAGCTTGCTTGCCGGCGGTCAGCCCCAGCATTTT. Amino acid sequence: CASLLAGGQPQHF.

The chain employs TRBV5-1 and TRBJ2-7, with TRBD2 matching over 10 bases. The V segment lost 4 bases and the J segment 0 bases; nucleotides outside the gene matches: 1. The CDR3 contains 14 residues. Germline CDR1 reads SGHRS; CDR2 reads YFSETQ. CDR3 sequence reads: CASSRTSGSYEQYF. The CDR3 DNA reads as TGCGCCAGCAGCCGGACTAGCGGCTCCTACGAGCAGTACTTC. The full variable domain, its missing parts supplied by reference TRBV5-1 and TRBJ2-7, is KAGVTQTPRYLIKTRGQQVTLSCSPISGHRSVSWYQQTPGQGLQFLFEYFSETQRNKGNFPGRFSGRQFSNSRSEMNVSTLELGDSALYLCASSRTSGSYEQYFGPGTRLTVT.

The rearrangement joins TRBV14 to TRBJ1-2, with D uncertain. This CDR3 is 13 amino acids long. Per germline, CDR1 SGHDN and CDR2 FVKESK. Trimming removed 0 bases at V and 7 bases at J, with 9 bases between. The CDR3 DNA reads TGTGCCAGCAGCCAAGACCTCGCTGGTGGCTACACCTTC. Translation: CASSQDLAGGYTF.

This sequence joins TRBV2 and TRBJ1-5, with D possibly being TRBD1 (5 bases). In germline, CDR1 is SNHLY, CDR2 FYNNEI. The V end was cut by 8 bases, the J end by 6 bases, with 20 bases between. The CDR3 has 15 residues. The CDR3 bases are TGTGCCAGCTCGGAGGGGCTTCTCACGGTTCAGCCCCAGCATTTT. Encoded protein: CASSEGLLTVQPQHF.

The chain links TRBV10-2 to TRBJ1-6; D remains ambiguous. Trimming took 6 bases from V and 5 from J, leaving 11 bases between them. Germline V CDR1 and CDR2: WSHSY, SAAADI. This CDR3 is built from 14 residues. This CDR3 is CASRETENNSPLHF. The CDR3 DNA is TGCGCCAGCAGGGAGACGGAGAATAATTCACCCCTCCACTTT.

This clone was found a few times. As DNA, the CDR3 is TGTGCCATCAGCGGGAGTCCCAAGGGACTCCTAGACGAGCAGTACTTC. Its protein product is CAISGSPKGLLDEQYF. This chain uses TRBV10-3 with TRBJ2-7, with D perhaps matching TRBD2 (6 bases). V lost 6 bases and J lost 5, with 23 bases in between. Looked up from germline, CDR1 is ENHRY and CDR2 is SYGVKD. CDR3 length equals 16 residues.

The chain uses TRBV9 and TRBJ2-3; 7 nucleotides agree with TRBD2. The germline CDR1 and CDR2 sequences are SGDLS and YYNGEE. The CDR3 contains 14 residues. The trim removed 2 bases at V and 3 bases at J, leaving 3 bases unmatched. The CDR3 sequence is CASSVSGVTDTQYF. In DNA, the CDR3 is TGTGCCAGCAGCGTCAGCGGGGTGACAGATACGCAGTATTTT.

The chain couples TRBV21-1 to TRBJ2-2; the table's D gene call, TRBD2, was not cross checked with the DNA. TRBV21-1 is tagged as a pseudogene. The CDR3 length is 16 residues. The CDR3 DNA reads TGTGCCAGCAGCAAATCAGGGACTAGGTGGACCGGGGAGCTGTTTTTT. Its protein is CASSKSGTRWTGELFF.

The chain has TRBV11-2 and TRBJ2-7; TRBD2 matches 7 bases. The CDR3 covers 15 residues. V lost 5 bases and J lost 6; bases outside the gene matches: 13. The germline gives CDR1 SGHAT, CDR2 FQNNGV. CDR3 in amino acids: CASSPRGGSVTEQYF. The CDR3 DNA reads TGTGCCAGCAGCCCCCGGGGCGGGAGTGTGACCGAGCAGTACTTC.

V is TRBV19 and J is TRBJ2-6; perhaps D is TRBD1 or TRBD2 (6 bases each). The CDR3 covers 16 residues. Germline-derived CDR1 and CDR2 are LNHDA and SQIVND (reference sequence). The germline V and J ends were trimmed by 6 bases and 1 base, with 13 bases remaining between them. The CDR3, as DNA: TGTGCCAGTAGCATGAGGGGGGCTTCTGGGGCCAACGTCCTGACTTTC. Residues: CASSMRGASGANVLTF.

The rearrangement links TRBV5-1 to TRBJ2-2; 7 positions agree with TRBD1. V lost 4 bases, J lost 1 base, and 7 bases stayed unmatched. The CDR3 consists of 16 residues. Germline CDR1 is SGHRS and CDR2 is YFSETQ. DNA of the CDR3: TGCGCCAGCAGCGGAACCGGGACAGAGAACACCGGGGAGCTGTTTTTT. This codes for CASSGTGTENTGELFF. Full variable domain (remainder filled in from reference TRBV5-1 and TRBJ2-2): KAGVTQTPRYLIKTRGQQVTLSCSPISGHRSVSWYQQTPGQGLQFLFEYFSETQRNKGNFPGRFSGRQFSNSRSEMNVSTLELGDSALYLCASSGTGTENTGELFFGEGSRLTVL.

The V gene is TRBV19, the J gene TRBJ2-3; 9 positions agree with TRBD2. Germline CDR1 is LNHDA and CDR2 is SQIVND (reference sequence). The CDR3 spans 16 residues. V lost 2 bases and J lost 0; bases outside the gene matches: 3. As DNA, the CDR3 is TGTGCCAGTAGTATAACCCTAGCGGGGAGCACAGATACGCAGTATTTT. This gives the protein CASSITLAGSTDTQYF.

In nucleotides, the CDR3 is TGTGCCAGCAGCTCCCCGGCGGCTGATACGCAGTATTTT. Translating it yields CASSSPAADTQYF. The chain recombines TRBV12-1 with TRBJ2-3; TRBD2 was called by the table and not checked on the DNA. TRBV12-1 is a pseudogene. This CDR3 spans 13 amino acids.

The CDR3 sequence is CASRDRGGSQETQYF. The DNA for the CDR3 is TGTGCCAGCAGAGACCGGGGCGGGAGCCAAGAGACCCAGTACTTC. This chain links TRBV7-2 with TRBJ2-5; 7 positions match TRBD2. The J segment lost 1 base and the V segment lost 6 bases, leaving 8 bases of the junction unmatched. The CDR3 consists of 15 residues. Germline loops: CDR1 SGHTA, CDR2 FQGNSA.

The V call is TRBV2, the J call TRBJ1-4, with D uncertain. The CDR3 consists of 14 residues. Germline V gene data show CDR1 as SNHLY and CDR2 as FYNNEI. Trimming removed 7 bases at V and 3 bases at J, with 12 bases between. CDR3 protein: CASTPPPSNEKLFF. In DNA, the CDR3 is TGTGCCAGCACTCCCCCCCCGTCTAATGAAAAACTGTTTTTT.

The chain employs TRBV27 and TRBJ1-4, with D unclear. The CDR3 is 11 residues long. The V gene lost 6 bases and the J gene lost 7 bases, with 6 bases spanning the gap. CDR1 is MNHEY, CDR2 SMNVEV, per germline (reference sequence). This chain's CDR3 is CASRLGEKLFF. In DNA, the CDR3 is TGTGCCAGCAGGCTTGGTGAAAAACTGTTTTTT.

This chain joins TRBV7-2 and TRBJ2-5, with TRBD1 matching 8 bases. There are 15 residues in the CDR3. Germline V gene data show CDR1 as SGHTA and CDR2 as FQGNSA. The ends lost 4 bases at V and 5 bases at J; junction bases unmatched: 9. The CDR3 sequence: CASSSTSRGLETQYF. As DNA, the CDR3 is TGTGCCAGCAGCTCAACTTCCAGGGGGCTGGAGACCCAGTACTTC.